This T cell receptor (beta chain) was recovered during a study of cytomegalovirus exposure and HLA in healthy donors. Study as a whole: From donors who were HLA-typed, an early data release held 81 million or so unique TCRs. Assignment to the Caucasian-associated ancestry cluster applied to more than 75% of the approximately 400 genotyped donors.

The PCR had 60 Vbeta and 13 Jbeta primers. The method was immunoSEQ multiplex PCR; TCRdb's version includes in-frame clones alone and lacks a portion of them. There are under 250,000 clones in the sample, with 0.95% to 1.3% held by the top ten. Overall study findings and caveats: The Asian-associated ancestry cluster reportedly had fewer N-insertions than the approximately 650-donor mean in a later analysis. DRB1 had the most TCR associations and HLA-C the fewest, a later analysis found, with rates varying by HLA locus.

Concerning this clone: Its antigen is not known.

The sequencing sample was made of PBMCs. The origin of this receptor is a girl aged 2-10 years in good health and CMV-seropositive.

The CDR3 sequence is CASSRGLADADTQYF. CDR3 sequence (DNA): TGTGCCAGCAGCAGGGGACTAGCGGACGCAGATACGCAGTATTTT. The chain joins TRBV5-4 to TRBJ2-3; 11 positions agree with TRBD2. Germline CDR1 is SGHNT and CDR2 is YYREEE (reference sequence). The V segment lost 4 bases and the J segment 4 bases; nucleotides outside the gene matches: 5. The CDR3 contains 15 residues.